This T cell receptor beta chain was obtained from a study of OX40 agonist ivuxolimab in advanced cancers. General observations from the study: Doses of 0.1 to 3.0 mg/kg were accompanied by clonal expansion of CD4+ and CD8+ blood T cells by week 6.

Method: immunoSEQ multiplex PCR; TCRdb's copy keeps in-frame clones and lacks some. Of approximately 76,000 clones listed, approximately 95% are singletons. V lost 5 bases, J lost 5 bases, and 5 bases stayed unmatched. CDR1 and CDR2 from the germline V gene are SNHLY and FYNNEI. CDR3 length: 15 amino acids. Baseline was the first blood sampling point, followed by cycle 4 day 1 and cycle 7 day 1. With respect to this clone: Its antigen is still unknown.

The clonotype comes from an adult with an advanced solid tumor such as melanoma, head and neck, liver or kidney cancer. The sample in question was CD4+ or CD8+ T cells sorted from blood, obtained in a trial of the OX40 agonist ivuxolimab. The chain is built from TRBV2 and TRBJ2-5; TRBD2 matches at 13 bases. CDR3 sequence: CASSPGTSGTETQYF. The CDR3 bases are TGTGCCAGCAGTCCCGGGACTAGCGGGACGGAGACCCAGTACTTC. Drawing the rest from reference TRBV2 and TRBJ2-5, the complete variable domain is EPEVTQTPSHQVTQMGQEVILRCVPISNHLYFYWYRQILGQKVEFLVSFYNNEISEKSEIFDDQFSVERPDGSNFTLKIRSTKLEDSAMYFCASSPGTSGTETQYFGPGTRLLVL.